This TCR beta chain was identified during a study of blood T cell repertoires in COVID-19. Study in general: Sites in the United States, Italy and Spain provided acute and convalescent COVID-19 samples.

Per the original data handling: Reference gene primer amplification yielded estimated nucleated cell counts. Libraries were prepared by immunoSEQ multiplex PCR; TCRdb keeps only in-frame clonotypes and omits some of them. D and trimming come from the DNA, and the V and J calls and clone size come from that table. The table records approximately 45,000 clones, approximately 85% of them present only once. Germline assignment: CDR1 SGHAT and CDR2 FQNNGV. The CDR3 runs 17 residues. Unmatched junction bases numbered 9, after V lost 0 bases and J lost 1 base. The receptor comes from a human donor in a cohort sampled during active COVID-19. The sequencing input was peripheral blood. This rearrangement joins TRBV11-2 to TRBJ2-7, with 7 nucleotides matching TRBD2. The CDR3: CASSLDGGDYLSYEQYF. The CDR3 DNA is TGTGCCAGCAGCTTAGATGGGGGGGACTACCTGTCCTACGAGCAGTACTTC.